Each of the 2 T cell receptor beta chains below was sequenced from the same sample in a study of Graves' ophthalmopathy and Graves' hyperthyroidism listed by TCRdb under 2018. Reads for this sample came from an Illumina HiSeq 2000. TCR beta CDR3 regions were amplified from RNA transcripts for repertoire sequencing. A first-round RT-PCR used HTBI primers with the Qiagen OneStep RT-PCR kit, followed by a second-round multiplex PCR, size selection and purification. Clones were called with MiXCR by TCRdb after fastp trimmed the public reads at Q25, and only in-frame beta chains were retained. Under each unique CDR3 protein, matching rows form one entry showing the most common genes and DNA. The table for this sample lists 150,000 to 200,000 distinct CDR3 sequences; roughly two fifths of them were counted only once. Of the sample, nearly 9% falls within the top ten clones. Input material: peripheral blood. The receptor source for this set is a man aged 30-40 years with Graves' ophthalmopathy. Donor details come from another sample of the same person, matched by shared clones.

The sample holds many counts of this clonotype. The chain carries TRBV28 and TRBJ1-5; D remains ambiguous. Trimming took off 7 bases at V and 7 bases at J, with 11 bases between the two ends. The CDR3 has 12 residues. Germline assignment: CDR1 MDHEN and CDR2 SYDVKM. CDR3 amino acids: CASNEVKQPQHF. The CDR3, as DNA: TGTGCCAGCAATGAGGTAAAACAGCCCCAGCATTTT.

The chain is built from TRBV6-1 and TRBJ1-1; 8 bases agree with TRBD1. The germline gives CDR1 MNHNS, CDR2 SASEGT. Trimming at V came to 6 bases and at J to 4 bases, leaving 7 bases not matched to a gene. This CDR3 has 14 amino acids. CDR3 bases: TGTGCCAGCAGAACCACAGGGGGTTTCACTGAAGCTTTCTTT. Amino acid sequence: CASRTTGGFTEAFF.